This T cell receptor (beta chain) was identified during a study of T-cell memory formation after mild COVID-19. TCRdb re-called the 5' RACE reads through MiXCR, storing one row per CDR3 protein. The repertoire has roughly 600,000 distinct CDR3 sequences, more than 15% of them found once; the top ten carry around 13%. Study results and limitations: What remained unconfirmed was the SARS-CoV-2 specificity of second-wave clones peaking on day 37.

As regards this clonotype: The target antigen is unknown.

Trimming shortened V by 4 bases and J by 2 bases, and 8 bases separated the two germline ends. Germline CDR1 SGHTA, CDR2 FQGNSA. The length of the CDR3 is 14 residues. The sequencing input was PBMCs or a T cell subset sorted from them (not recorded which). This sequence originates from an adult woman who had mild COVID-19 (a few samples of this study predate the infection). Cell type and time point are not known. V is TRBV7-2 and J is TRBJ2-2; no clear D gene. DNA of the CDR3: TGTGCCAGCAGCTCCGCCTTCAACACCGGGGAGCTGTTTTTT. Its protein product is CASSSAFNTGELFF. Supplemented by reference TRBV7-2 and TRBJ2-2, the full variable domain reads GAGVSQSPSNKVTEKGKDVELRCDPISGHTALYWYRQSLGQGLEFLIYFQGNSAPDKSGLPSDRFSAERTGGSVSTLTIQRTQQEDSAVYLCASSSAFNTGELFFGEGSRLTVL.